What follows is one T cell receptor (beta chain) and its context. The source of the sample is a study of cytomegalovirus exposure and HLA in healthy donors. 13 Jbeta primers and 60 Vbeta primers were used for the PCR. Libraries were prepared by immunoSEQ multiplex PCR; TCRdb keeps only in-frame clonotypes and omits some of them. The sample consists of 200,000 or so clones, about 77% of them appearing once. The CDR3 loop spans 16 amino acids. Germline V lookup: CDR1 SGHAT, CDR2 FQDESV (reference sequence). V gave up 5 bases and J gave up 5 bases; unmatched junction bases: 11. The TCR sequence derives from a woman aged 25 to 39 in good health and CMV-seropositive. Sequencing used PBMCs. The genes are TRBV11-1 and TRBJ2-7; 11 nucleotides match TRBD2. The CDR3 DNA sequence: TGTGCCAGCAGCACGGGACTAGCGGCCCCGGTTGACGAGCAGTACTTC. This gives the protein CASSTGLAAPVDEQYF.